Listed here is a single T cell receptor beta chain. The sample belongs to a study of blood T cell repertoires in COVID-19. Whole-study context: The samples span acute and convalescent COVID-19 from the United States, Italy and Spain. T cells, B-cell-depleted T cells, or PBMCs provided the cDNA or gDNA that served as material.

In the study's own analysis: Amplified reference gene primers provided the basis for estimating nucleated cell counts. The table came from immunoSEQ multiplex PCR; TCRdb's copy has only in-frame clones and leaves some out. V, J and clone size reflect that table, while D and trimming were determined from the DNA. The repertoire holds roughly 120,000 clones, about 80% seen once, with around 8% in the top ten. Germline V CDR1 and CDR2: SGHRS, YFSETQ. Trimming pared 3 bases from V and 0 bases from J, leaving 8 bases between. This CDR3 is built from 14 residues. The rearrangement uses TRBV5-1 and TRBJ2-3; D unclear. The sequenced sample was peripheral blood. This TCR was sampled from a middle-aged woman with acute or convalescent COVID-19. The CDR3 bases are TGCGCCAGCAGCTCCCAGACTAGCACAGATACGCAGTATTTT. The encoded protein is CASSSQTSTDTQYF.